The 21 T cell receptor beta chains listed next were all sequenced from one sample in a study of cytomegalovirus exposure and HLA in healthy donors. With 60 Vbeta and 13 Jbeta primers, the PCR was carried out. The table came from immunoSEQ multiplex PCR; TCRdb's copy has only in-frame clones and leaves some out. The table shows roughly 160,000 clones, with 60% to 80% occurring only once. Sequencing used PBMCs. These receptors originate from a man aged 18 to 29 in good health and CMV-seropositive.

This rearrangement joins TRBV7-9 to TRBJ2-3, with 9 bases matching TRBD2. The CDR3 is 15 amino acids. CDR1 and CDR2 from the germline V gene are SEHNR and FQNEAQ (reference sequence). V was pared by 2 bases and J by 6 bases, with 6 bases of the junction left unmatched. The CDR3 sequence: CASSLRRGGLDTQYF. CDR3 DNA sequence: TGTGCCAGCAGCTTACGGCGGGGGGGCCTTGATACGCAGTATTTT.

The chain recombines TRBV7-9 with TRBJ1-1, with D maybe TRBD1 (5 bases). Germline V gene data show CDR1 as SEHNR and CDR2 as FQNEAQ (reference sequence). V lost 2 bases and J 5 bases, leaving 15 bases between the germline ends. The CDR3 totals 15 residues. The CDR3 DNA is TGTGCCAGCAGCTTAATGACACCCCGGGGGACTGAAGCTTTCTTT. Translated, it gives CASSLMTPRGTEAFF.

V is TRBV11-2 and J is TRBJ1-1; 9 bases are a match to TRBD1. Unmatched junction bases numbered 1, after V lost 0 bases and J lost 2 bases. The CDR3 length is 15 residues. The germline CDR1 and CDR2 sequences are SGHAT and FQNNGV. CDR3 DNA: TGTGCCAGCAGCTTAGAGGGACAGGGAAACACTGAAGCTTTCTTT. Protein sequence: CASSLEGQGNTEAFF.

The chain uses TRBV6-6 and TRBJ2-5, with 9 nucleotides matching TRBD1. The V gene end was trimmed by 2 bases and the J gene end by 5 bases; junction bases not matched to a gene: 9. This CDR3 contains 16 residues. Germline CDR1 and CDR2: MNHNY and SVGAGI (reference sequence). CDR3 region: CASSYPTGGGGETQYF. Here the CDR3 DNA reads TGTGCCAGCAGTTACCCTACAGGGGGCGGAGGGGAGACCCAGTACTTC.

This sequence joins TRBV11-3 and TRBJ2-5; TRBD1 might be the D (5 bases). The CDR3 is 14 amino acids. The ends were cut back, 5 bases at V and 5 bases at J, with 15 bases in the middle. The germline CDR1 and CDR2 sequences are SGHNT and YENEEA. The CDR3 is CASSLTTGSETQYF. CDR3 nucleotide sequence: TGTGCCAGCAGCCTGACCACAGGATCCGAGACCCAGTACTTC.

A note on this clone: The junction departs from the called germline gene at one end, perhaps through a read error. J is TRBJ2-7 and V is TRBV7-9; TRBD1 aligns across 10 bases. The CDR3 has 14 amino acids. In germline, CDR1 is SEHNR, CDR2 FQNEAQ (reference sequence). DNA for the CDR3: TGTTCCAGCAGCTCCGGGACAGGGGAGGTCGAGCAGTACTTC. Translating it yields CSSSSGTGEVEQYF.

The chain combines TRBV30 with TRBJ2-5; perhaps TRBD1 as D (5 bases). Germline loops: CDR1 GTSNPN, CDR2 SVGIG (reference sequence). Trimming stripped 2 bases from V and 3 bases from J, with 10 bases between. The CDR3 consists of 13 residues. In nucleotides, the CDR3 is TGTGCCTGGAGTATACAGGAGAAAGAGACCCAGTACTTC. Protein sequence: CAWSIQEKETQYF.

J is TRBJ2-7 and V is TRBV19; D gene uncertain. The germline V and J ends were trimmed by 7 bases and 2 bases, with 15 bases remaining between them. The CDR3 covers 14 residues. Per the germline V gene, CDR1 is LNHDA and CDR2 is SQIVND (reference sequence). The CDR3 here is CASTPFHGAYEQYF. The CDR3 DNA is TGTGCCAGTACTCCCTTTCACGGAGCCTACGAGCAGTACTTC.

CDR3 loop: CASSLVLAGEQYF. DNA of the CDR3: TGCGCCAGCAGCTTGGTGCTAGCTGGAGAGCAGTACTTC. This chain links TRBV5-1 with TRBJ2-7; TRBD2 is a possible D gene (5 bases). V was shortened by 0 bases and J by 7 bases, with 11 bases between the two germline ends. This CDR3 is built from 13 residues. CDR1 is SGHRS and CDR2 is YFSETQ in the germline V gene.

The genes are TRBV18 and TRBJ1-2, with D hard to call. Germline CDR1 reads KGHSH; CDR2 reads LQKENI. Trimming pared 1 base from V and 0 bases from J, leaving 9 bases between. This CDR3 contains 15 residues. The CDR3 DNA reads as TGTGCCAGCTCACCACAGAGGGCTCCTAACTATGGCTACACCTTC. Its protein is CASSPQRAPNYGYTF.

This chain uses TRBV29-1 with TRBJ2-7; 9 bases agree with TRBD2. The CDR3 has 14 residues. V lost 1 base, J lost 4 bases, and 5 bases stayed unmatched. CDR1 SQVTM and CDR2 ANQGSEA come from the germline V gene. The CDR3 coding sequence is TGCAGCGTTGAAGGACTAGCGGAGCATTACGAGCAGTACTTC. Translated: CSVEGLAEHYEQYF.

The CDR3 region is CASSEGHEQYF. The CDR3 DNA reads as TGCGCCAGCAGTGAGGGCCACGAGCAGTACTTC. The chain employs TRBV10-2 and TRBJ2-7; D uncertain. V lost 2 bases, J lost 5 bases, and 4 bases lay in between. Per the germline V gene, CDR1 is WSHSY and CDR2 is SAAADI. CDR3 length: 11 residues.

This clone showed up just a few times. The rearrangement links TRBV9 to TRBJ1-1, with D perhaps TRBD1 (5 bases). This CDR3 has 14 amino acids. Germline CDR1 is SGDLS and CDR2 is YYNGEE. The V end was cut by 1 base, the J end by 1 base, with 8 bases between. CDR3 region: CASSVHGGNTEAFF. CDR3 coding DNA: TGTGCCAGCAGCGTACACGGGGGGAACACTGAAGCTTTCTTT.

This chain uses TRBV30 with TRBJ1-1, with unresolved D. This CDR3 region has 16 residues. Germline-derived CDR1 and CDR2 are GTSNPN and SVGIG (reference sequence). V was trimmed by 8 bases and J by 0 bases, leaving 22 bases between them. The CDR3 region is CAAPSRPGVVNTEAFF. CDR3 nucleotides: TGTGCCGCACCGTCACGCCCTGGAGTGGTGAACACTGAAGCTTTCTTT. Combining the CDR3 with reference TRBV30 and TRBJ1-1 gives the whole variable domain SQTIHQWPATLVQPVGSPLSLECTVEGTSNPNLYWYRQAAGRGLQLLFYSVGIGQISSEVPQNLSASRPQDRQFILSSKKLLLSDSGFYLCAAPSRPGVVNTEAFFGQGTRLTVV.

V is TRBV10-2 and J is TRBJ2-7; tentative D call: TRBD1 (6 bases). The CDR3 has 13 amino acids. V lost 3 bases, J lost 12 bases, and 18 bases lay in between. Germline V gene data show CDR1 as WSHSY and CDR2 as SAAADI. The CDR3 spells CASSDLQGGSSYF. CDR3 nucleotide sequence: TGCGCCAGCAGTGACCTACAGGGCGGCTCATCGTACTTC.

The table lists this clone with a few counts. The J gene is TRBJ2-1, the V gene TRBV9, with 8 positions matching TRBD2. V lost 4 bases to trimming and J lost 9 bases; unmatched junction nucleotides: 6. Germline V gives CDR1 SGDLS, CDR2 YYNGEE. CDR3 length: 13 residues. The CDR3, as DNA: TGTGCCAGCAGCTCGCGGGGGGTAGGTGAGCAGTTCTTC. Translated: CASSSRGVGEQFF.

This clone has a single count. The chain uses TRBV10-2 and TRBJ2-5; 12 bases are shared with TRBD2. The tail of the sequence fits TRBJ2-7 better, so the J call may be wrong. Germline CDR1 and CDR2: WSHSY and SAAADI. The CDR3 covers 14 residues. The CDR3: CASRLAGGSYEQYF. CDR3 bases: TGCGCCAGCAGACTAGCGGGAGGCTCCTACGAGCAGTACTTC.

V usage is TRBV1 and J usage is TRBJ2-3; the D call TRBD2 from the table was never checked on the DNA. TRBV1 represents a pseudogene. This CDR3 region has 15 residues. CDR3 DNA sequence: TGCACCAGCAGCCCTTTAGCGGGGGGCGAAGATACGCAGTATTTT. This encodes CTSSPLAGGEDTQYF.

Worth noting for this clone: Within the sample, other DNA sequences also encode this same CDR3. The chain uses TRBV10-3 and TRBJ2-2; 7 bases line up with TRBD2. V lost 10 bases to trimming and J lost 5 bases; unmatched junction nucleotides: 10. CDR3 length: 14 residues. Germline CDR1 is ENHRY and CDR2 is SYGVKD. The CDR3 region is CASFPGGRTGELFF. The CDR3 DNA follows: TGTGCCAGCTTCCCGGGGGGTCGGACCGGGGAGCTGTTTTTT.

This chain joins TRBV19 and TRBJ1-6; the D is unclear. This CDR3 is 15 amino acids long. Trimming cost V 1 base and J 4 bases, with 8 bases left between them. Germline V gives CDR1 LNHDA, CDR2 SQIVND (reference sequence). The CDR3, as DNA: TGTGCCAGTAGTATAGGTGCGGATTATAATTCACCCCTCCACTTT. Protein: CASSIGADYNSPLHF.

This clone has only one observation. The chain combines TRBV5-1 with TRBJ2-7; 11 bases align to TRBD1. This CDR3 has 14 residues. The ends lost 4 bases at V and 5 bases at J; junction bases unmatched: 5. CDR1 and CDR2 from the germline V gene are SGHRS and YFSETQ. CDR3 amino acids: CASSNRDRGNEQYF. DNA of the CDR3: TGCGCCAGCAGCAACCGGGACAGGGGGAACGAGCAGTACTTC.